This TCR beta chain was sequenced in a study of T cell changes during pregnancy in multiple sclerosis (dated by TCRdb to between 2018 and 2020). Concerning the study at large: The study looked at changes in the T cell repertoire across pregnancy in women with multiple sclerosis.

The method behind the library was the immunoSEQ multiplex PCR assay. In TCRdb, the immuneACCESS table is reduced to in-frame sequences with V and J assigned. These tables do not hold every clone; where another copy was compared, an unresolved V gene accounts for under half, and the others remain unexplained. Here the sample has roughly 110,000 clones; 92% occur a single time. Less than 2% of the sample rests with the top ten. The germline V gene gives CDR1 as SGHVS and CDR2 as FNYEAQ. Taken from cysteine to phenylalanine, the CDR3 has 17 residues. Of all the DNA, just the CDR3 is kept, 51 bases in frame from base 1. At the junction V is shortened by 3 bases and J by 4 bases; bases outside the gene matches: 11. Of note for this clone: Its antigen remains undetermined. Per-base qualities were not stored, and no clone one base away is much larger.

The clonotype originates from a female donor with multiple sclerosis, enrolled in a pregnancy study. Sample: peripheral blood, taken in the third trimester of pregnancy. Recombination joined TRBV7-6 with TRBJ1-3, with TRBD1 matching 8 junction bases. The CDR3 amino acid sequence is: CASSFFGSGGEGNTIYF. The DNA is TGTGCCAGCAGCTTTTTCGGGTCAGGGGGCGAGGGAAACACCATATATTTT.